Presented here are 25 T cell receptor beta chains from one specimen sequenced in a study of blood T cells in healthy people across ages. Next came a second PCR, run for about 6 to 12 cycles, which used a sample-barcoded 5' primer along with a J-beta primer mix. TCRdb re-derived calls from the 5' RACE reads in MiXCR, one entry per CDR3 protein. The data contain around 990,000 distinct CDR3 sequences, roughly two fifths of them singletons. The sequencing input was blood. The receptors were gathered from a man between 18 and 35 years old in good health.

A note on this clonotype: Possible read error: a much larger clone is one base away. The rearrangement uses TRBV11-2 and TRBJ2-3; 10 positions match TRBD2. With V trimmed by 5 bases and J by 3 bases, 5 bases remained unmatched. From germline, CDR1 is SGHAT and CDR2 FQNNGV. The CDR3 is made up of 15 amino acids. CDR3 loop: CASSALAGWTDTQYF. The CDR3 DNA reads TGTGCCAGCAGCGCACTAGCGGGGTGGACAGATACGCAGTATTTT.

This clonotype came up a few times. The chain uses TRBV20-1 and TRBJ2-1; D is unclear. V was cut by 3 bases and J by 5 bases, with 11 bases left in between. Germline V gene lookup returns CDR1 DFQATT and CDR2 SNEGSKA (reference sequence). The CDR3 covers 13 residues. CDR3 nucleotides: TGCAGTGCTAGCGAGGCATTGGACAATGAGCAGTTCTTC. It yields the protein CSASEALDNEQFF.

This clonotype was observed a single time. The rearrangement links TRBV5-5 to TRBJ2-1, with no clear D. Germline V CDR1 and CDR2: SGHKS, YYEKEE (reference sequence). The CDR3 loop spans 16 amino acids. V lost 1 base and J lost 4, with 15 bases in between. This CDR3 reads CASSLRSGYLYNEQFF. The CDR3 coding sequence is TGTGCCAGCAGCTTGAGGTCAGGATACCTATACAATGAGCAGTTCTTC.

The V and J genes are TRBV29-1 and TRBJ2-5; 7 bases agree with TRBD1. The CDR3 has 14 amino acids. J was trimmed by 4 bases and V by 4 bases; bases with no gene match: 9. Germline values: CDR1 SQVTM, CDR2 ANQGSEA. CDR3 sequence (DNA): TGCAGCGTTGCCTTTGGGACAGTACGAGAGACCCAGTACTTC. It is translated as CSVAFGTVRETQYF. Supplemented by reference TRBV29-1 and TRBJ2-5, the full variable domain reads SAVISQKPSRDICQRGTSLTIQCQVDSQVTMMFWYRQQPGQSLTLIATANQGSEATYESGFVIDKFPISRPNLTFSTLTVSNMSPEDSSIYLCSVAFGTVRETQYFGPGTRLLVL.

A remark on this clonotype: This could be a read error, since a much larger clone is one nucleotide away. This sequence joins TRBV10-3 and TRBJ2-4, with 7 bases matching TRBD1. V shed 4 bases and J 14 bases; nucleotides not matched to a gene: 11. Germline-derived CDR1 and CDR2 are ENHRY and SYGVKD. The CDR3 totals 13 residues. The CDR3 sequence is CAISVVRGSEKYF. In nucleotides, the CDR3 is TGTGCCATCAGTGTGGTCAGGGGGAGCGAGAAGTACTTC.

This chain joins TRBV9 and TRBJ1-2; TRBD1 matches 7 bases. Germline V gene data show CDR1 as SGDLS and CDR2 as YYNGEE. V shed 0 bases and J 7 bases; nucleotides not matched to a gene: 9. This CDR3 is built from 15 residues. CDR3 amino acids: CASSVEWDSMGGYTF. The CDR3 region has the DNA TGTGCCAGCAGCGTAGAGTGGGACAGTATGGGTGGCTACACCTTC.

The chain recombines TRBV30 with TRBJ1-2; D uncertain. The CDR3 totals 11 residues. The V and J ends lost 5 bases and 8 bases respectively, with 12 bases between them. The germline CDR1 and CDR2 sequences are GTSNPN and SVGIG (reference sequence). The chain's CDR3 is CAWVDLWGYTF. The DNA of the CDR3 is TGTGCCTGGGTGGACTTATGGGGCTACACCTTC.

CDR3 residues: CAINRGGPNTEAFF. CDR3 DNA sequence: TGTGCCATCAATCGAGGAGGGCCCAACACTGAAGCTTTCTTT. This rearrangement joins TRBV10-3 to TRBJ1-1; no reliable D call. Per germline, CDR1 ENHRY and CDR2 SYGVKD. Between the trimmed V and J ends, which lost 7 bases and 2 bases, there was a span of 14 bases. The CDR3 has 14 amino acids.

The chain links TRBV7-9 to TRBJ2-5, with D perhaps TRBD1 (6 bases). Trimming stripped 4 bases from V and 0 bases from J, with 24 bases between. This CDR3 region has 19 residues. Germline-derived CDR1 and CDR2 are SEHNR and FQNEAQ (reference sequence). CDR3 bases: TGTGCCAGCAGCTCTAAGCCTAAAACAGGGAGACTTTACCAAGAGACCCAGTACTTC. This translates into CASSSKPKTGRLYQETQYF.

The CDR3 DNA is TGTGCCAGCAGCTTAAGCAGGGGGAATGAGCAGTTCTTC. Translation gives CASSLSRGNEQFF. V gene TRBV7-2 combines with J gene TRBJ2-1; 7 bases match TRBD1. Germline trimming cut 2 bases from V and 7 bases from J; bases unmatched to any gene: 2. This CDR3 spans 13 amino acids. Germline V CDR1 and CDR2: SGHTA, FQGNSA.

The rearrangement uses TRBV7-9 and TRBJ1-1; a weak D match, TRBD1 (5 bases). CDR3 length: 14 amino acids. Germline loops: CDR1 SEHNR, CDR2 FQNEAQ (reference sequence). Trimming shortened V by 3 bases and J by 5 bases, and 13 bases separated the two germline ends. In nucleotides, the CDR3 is TGTGCCAGCAGCTTGGGACTATCGGGGACTGAAGCTTTCTTT. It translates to CASSLGLSGTEAFF.

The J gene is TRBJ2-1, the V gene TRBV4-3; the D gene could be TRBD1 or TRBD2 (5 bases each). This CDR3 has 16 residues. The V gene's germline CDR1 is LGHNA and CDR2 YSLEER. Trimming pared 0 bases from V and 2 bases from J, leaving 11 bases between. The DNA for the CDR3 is TGCGCCAGCAGCCAAGATCATGGGGACGCCTACAATGAGCAGTTCTTC. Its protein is CASSQDHGDAYNEQFF.

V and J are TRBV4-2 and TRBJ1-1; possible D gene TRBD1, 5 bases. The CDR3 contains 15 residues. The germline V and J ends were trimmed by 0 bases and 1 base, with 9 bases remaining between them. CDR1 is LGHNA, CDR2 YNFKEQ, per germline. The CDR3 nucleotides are TGTGCCAGCAGCCAAGATGTAGGGGAGAACACTGAAGCTTTCTTT. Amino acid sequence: CASSQDVGENTEAFF.

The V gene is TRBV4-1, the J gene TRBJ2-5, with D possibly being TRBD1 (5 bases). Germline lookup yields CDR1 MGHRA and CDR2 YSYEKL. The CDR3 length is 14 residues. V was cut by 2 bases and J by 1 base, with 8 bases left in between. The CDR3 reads CASSQTDSQETQYF. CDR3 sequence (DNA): TGCGCCAGCAGCCAAACCGACAGCCAAGAGACCCAGTACTTC.

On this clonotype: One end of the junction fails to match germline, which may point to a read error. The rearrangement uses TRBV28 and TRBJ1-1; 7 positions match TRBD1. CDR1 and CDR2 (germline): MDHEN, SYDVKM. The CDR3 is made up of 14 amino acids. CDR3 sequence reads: CAGSLTGTGTEAFF. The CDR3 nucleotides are TGTGCCGGCAGCTTGACAGGGACGGGCACTGAAGCTTTCTTT.

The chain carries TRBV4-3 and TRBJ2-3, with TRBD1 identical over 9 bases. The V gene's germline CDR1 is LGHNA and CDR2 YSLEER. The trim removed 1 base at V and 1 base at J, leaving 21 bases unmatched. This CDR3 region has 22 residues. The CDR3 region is CASSQVASFGTGSSPGTDTQYF. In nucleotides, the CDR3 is TGCGCCAGCAGCCAAGTAGCATCCTTCGGGACAGGGAGCTCGCCGGGCACAGATACGCAGTATTTT.

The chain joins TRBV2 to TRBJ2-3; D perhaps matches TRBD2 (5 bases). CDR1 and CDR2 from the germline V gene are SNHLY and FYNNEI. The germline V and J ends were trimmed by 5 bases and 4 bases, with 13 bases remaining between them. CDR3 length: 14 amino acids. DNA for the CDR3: TGTGCCAGCAGTCTCGACTACCTGTCAGATACGCAGTATTTT. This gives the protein CASSLDYLSDTQYF.

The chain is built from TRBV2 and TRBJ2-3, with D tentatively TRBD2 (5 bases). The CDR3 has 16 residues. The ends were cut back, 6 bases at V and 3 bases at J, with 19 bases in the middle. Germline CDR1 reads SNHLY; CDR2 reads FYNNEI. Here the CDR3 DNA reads TGTGCCAGCAGCCAAGATGACGGGGTAATTACAGATACGCAGTATTTT. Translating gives CASSQDDGVITDTQYF.

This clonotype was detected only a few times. DNA for the CDR3: TGTGCCAGCAGTGAACTCCGGGCAGGCTACGAGCAGTACTTC. Its translation: CASSELRAGYEQYF. This rearrangement joins TRBV6-1 to TRBJ2-7; no firm D call. The CDR3 totals 14 residues. Germline CDR1 reads MNHNS; CDR2 reads SASEGT. The germline V and J ends were trimmed by 2 bases and 3 bases, with 11 bases remaining between them.

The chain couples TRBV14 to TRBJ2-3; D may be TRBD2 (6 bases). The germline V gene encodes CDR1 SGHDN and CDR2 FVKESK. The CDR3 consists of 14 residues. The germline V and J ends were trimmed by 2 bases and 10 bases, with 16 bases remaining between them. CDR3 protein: CASSQITFGGAQYF. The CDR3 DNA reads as TGTGCCAGCAGCCAAATAACCTTTGGAGGGGCGCAGTATTTT.

The chain's CDR3 is CASSFGGSEQFF. Here the CDR3 DNA reads TGTGCCAGCAGTTTCGGGGGGAGTGAGCAGTTCTTC. V gene TRBV12-3 or TRBV12-4 combines with J gene TRBJ2-1; TRBD2 aligns across 7 bases. Trimming took 3 bases from V and 9 from J; bases not matched to a gene: 2. The CDR3 runs to 12 residues.

The CDR3, as DNA: TGTGCTAGTGAGGCGGGCACTGGCCAAGAGACCCAGTACTTC. Amino acid sequence: CASEAGTGQETQYF. The rearrangement links TRBV12-5 to TRBJ2-5, with D perhaps matching TRBD2 (5 bases). This CDR3 region has 14 residues. CDR1 is LGHNT and CDR2 is FRNRAP in the germline V gene. Trimming cost V 7 bases and J 1 base, with 13 bases left between them.

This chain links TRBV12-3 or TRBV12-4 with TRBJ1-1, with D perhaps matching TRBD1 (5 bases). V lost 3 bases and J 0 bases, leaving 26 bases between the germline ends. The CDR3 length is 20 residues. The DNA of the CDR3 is TGTGCCAGCAGTTTCCTGATCCGGGACGCAAAAAGGGGAATGAACACTGAAGCTTTCTTT. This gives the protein CASSFLIRDAKRGMNTEAFF.

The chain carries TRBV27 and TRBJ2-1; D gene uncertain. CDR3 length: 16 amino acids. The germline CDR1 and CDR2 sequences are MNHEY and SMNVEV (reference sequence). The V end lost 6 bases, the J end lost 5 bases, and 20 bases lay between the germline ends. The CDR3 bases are TGTGCCAGCAGCCCCCGACGGCGGAAAAGTGACAATGAGCAGTTCTTC. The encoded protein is CASSPRRRKSDNEQFF.

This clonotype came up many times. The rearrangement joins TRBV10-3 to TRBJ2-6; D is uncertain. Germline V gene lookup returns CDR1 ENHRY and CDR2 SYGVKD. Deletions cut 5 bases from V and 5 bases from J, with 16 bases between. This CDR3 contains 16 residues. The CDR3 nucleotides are TGTGCCATCAGTCTCGGGCAGTCCTTCCGGGCCAACGTCCTGACTTTC. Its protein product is CAISLGQSFRANVLTF.